These 9 T cell receptor beta chains share one sample of origin, sequenced in a study of CD8+ T cells in alopecia areata. This sample's treatment: oral pan-JAK inhibitor, 5-10 mg twice daily. cDNA prepared by RNA extraction and subsequent reverse transcription served as the template for sequencing. TCRdb keeps only in-frame clones here, not all; method: immunoSEQ multiplex PCR. The sample lists fewer than 250,000 clones, approximately 45% seen once, with about 2.4% in the top ten. The source was CD4+ T cells sorted from blood, collected at roughly week 36, from a patient treated with tofacitinib. The receptors were gathered from a human donor with alopecia areata.

CDR3 nucleotides: TGTGCCAGCAGCGTAGGGTTGGCTGAGCAGTTCTTC. This sequence encodes CASSVGLAEQFF. The rearrangement uses TRBV9 and TRBJ2-1; no firm D call. The CDR3 consists of 12 residues. CDR1 and CDR2 (germline): SGDLS, YYNGEE. Trimming took 0 bases from V and 9 from J, leaving 7 bases between them. Together with reference TRBV9 and TRBJ2-1, the CDR3 gives the full variable domain: DSGVTQTPKHLITATGQRVTLRCSPRSGDLSVYWYQQSLDQGLQFLIQYYNGEERAKGNILERFSAQQFPDLHSELNLSSLELGDSALYFCASSVGLAEQFFGPGTRLTVL.

The chain has TRBV5-1 and TRBJ2-2; TRBD1 matches at 11 bases. V lost 3 bases, J lost 5 bases, and 12 bases stayed unmatched. The germline gives CDR1 SGHRS, CDR2 YFSETQ. The CDR3 length is 18 residues. The chain's CDR3 is CASSSQLGQGARTGELFF. CDR3 DNA sequence: TGCGCCAGCAGCTCCCAATTAGGACAGGGGGCGAGAACCGGGGAGCTGTTTTTT. Together with reference TRBV5-1 and TRBJ2-2, the CDR3 gives the full variable domain: KAGVTQTPRYLIKTRGQQVTLSCSPISGHRSVSWYQQTPGQGLQFLFEYFSETQRNKGNFPGRFSGRQFSNSRSEMNVSTLELGDSALYLCASSSQLGQGARTGELFFGEGSRLTVL.

The V gene is TRBV14, the J gene TRBJ2-1; 8 bases match TRBD2. The CDR3 totals 16 residues. V lost 0 bases, J lost 7 bases, and 8 bases stayed unmatched. Germline-derived CDR1 and CDR2 are SGHDN and FVKESK. The CDR3 DNA is TGTGCCAGCAGCCAAGATCTCAGCGGGAGCGGGAATGAGCAGTTCTTC. Translating gives CASSQDLSGSGNEQFF. Combining the CDR3 with reference TRBV14 and TRBJ2-1 gives the whole variable domain EAGVTQFPSHSVIEKGQTVTLRCDPISGHDNLYWYRRVMGKEIKFLLHFVKESKQDESGMPNNRFLAERTGGTYSTLKVQPAELEDSGVYFCASSQDLSGSGNEQFFGPGTRLTVL.

Relative to its sample, this clone is medium-sized. V is TRBV9 and J is TRBJ1-2; 7 bases fit TRBD1. The J segment lost 8 bases and the V segment lost 6 bases, leaving 13 bases of the junction unmatched. Germline V gene data show CDR1 as SGDLS and CDR2 as YYNGEE. The CDR3 sequence is 14 residues long. CDR3 in amino acids: CASTESTGIGGYTF. The CDR3 bases are TGTGCCAGCACCGAATCGACAGGGATCGGCGGCTACACCTTC.

The chain links TRBV2 to TRBJ1-2, with D possibly TRBD1 on 5 matching bases. Germline loops: CDR1 SNHLY, CDR2 FYNNEI. The V and J ends lost 1 base and 2 bases respectively, with 11 bases between them. This CDR3 comprises 15 residues. DNA for the CDR3: TGTGCCAGCAGTGAAGATAGGACACCCAACTATGGCTACACCTTC. Translation gives CASSEDRTPNYGYTF. Variable domain in full (rest from reference TRBV2 and TRBJ1-2): EPEVTQTPSHQVTQMGQEVILRCVPISNHLYFYWYRQILGQKVEFLVSFYNNEISEKSEIFDDQFSVERPDGSNFTLKIRSTKLEDSAMYFCASSEDRTPNYGYTFGSGTRLTVV.

V and J are TRBV15 and TRBJ2-5, with no clear D. The germline V gene has CDR1 LNHNV and CDR2 YYDKDF (reference sequence). There are 13 residues in the CDR3. V was pared by 6 bases and J by 5 bases, with 13 bases between. The DNA of the CDR3 is TGTGCCACCAGTGGTGGCTATGGGGAGACCCAGTACTTC. It translates to CATSGGYGETQYF.

This clone has a handful of counts. Different DNA sequences within this sample yield the same CDR3. CDR3 amino acids: CAWSGGPNTGELFF. In DNA, the CDR3 is TGTGCCTGGAGTGGCGGTCCGAACACCGGGGAGCTGTTTTTT. The chain has TRBV30 and TRBJ2-2; no firm D call. V lost 1 base and J 0 bases, leaving 6 bases between the germline ends. The CDR3 contains 14 residues. The germline gives CDR1 GTSNPN, CDR2 SVGIG (reference sequence).

The chain is built from TRBV2 and TRBJ2-5; D call uncertain. Per the germline V gene, CDR1 is SNHLY and CDR2 is FYNNEI. V lost 3 bases and J lost 10, with 6 bases in between. This CDR3 is built from 10 residues. The CDR3 DNA follows: TGTGCCAGCAGTGATCGGGTCCAGTACTTC. Its protein product is CASSDRVQYF. Full variable domain (rest looked up from reference TRBV2 and TRBJ2-5): EPEVTQTPSHQVTQMGQEVILRCVPISNHLYFYWYRQILGQKVEFLVSFYNNEISEKSEIFDDQFSVERPDGSNFTLKIRSTKLEDSAMYFCASSDRVQYFGPGTRLLVL.

The V and J genes are TRBV5-1 and TRBJ2-6, with D hard to call. The CDR3 spans 16 residues. Trimming pared 0 bases from V and 0 bases from J, leaving 7 bases between. Per germline, CDR1 SGHRS and CDR2 YFSETQ. In DNA, the CDR3 is TGCGCCAGCAGCTTGGGGCAGGCCTCTGGGGCCAACGTCCTGACTTTC. Its protein product is CASSLGQASGANVLTF.